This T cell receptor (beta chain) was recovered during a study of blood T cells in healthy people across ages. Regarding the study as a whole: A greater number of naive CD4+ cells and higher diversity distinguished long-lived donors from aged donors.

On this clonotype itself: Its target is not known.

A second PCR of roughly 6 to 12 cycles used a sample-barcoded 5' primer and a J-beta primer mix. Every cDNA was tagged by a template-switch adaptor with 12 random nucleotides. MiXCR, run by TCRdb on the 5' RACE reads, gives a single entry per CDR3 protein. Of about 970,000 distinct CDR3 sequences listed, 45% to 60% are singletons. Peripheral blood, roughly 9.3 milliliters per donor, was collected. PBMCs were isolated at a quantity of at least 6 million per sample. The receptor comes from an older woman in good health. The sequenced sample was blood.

The CDR3 bases are TGTGCCAGCAGCTTGGGGGCCGACCCACTAGCGGGAGGGCCTAATGAGCAGTACTTC. Translation: CASSLGADPLAGGPNEQYF. This rearrangement joins TRBV7-9 to TRBJ2-5; 13 bases map to TRBD2. CDR3 length: 19 amino acids. The trim removed 3 bases at V and 11 bases at J, leaving 21 bases unmatched. Germline CDR1 reads SEHNR; CDR2 reads FQNEAQ (reference sequence).